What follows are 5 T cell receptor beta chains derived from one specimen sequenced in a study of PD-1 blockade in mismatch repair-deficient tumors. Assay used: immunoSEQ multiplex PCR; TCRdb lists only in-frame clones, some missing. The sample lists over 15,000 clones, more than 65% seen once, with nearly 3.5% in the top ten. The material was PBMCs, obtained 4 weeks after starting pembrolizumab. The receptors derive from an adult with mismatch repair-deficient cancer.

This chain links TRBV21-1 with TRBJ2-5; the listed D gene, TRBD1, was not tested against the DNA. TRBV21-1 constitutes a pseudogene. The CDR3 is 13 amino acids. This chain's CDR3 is CASTTQGQETQYF. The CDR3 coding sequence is TGTGCCAGCACTACCCAGGGCCAAGAGACCCAGTACTTC.

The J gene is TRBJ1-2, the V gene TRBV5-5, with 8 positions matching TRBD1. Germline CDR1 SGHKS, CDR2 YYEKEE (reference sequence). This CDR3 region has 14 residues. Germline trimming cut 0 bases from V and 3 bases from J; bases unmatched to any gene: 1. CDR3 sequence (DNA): TGTGCCAGCAGCTTGGCGACAGGGGACTATGGCTACACCTTC. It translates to CASSLATGDYGYTF.

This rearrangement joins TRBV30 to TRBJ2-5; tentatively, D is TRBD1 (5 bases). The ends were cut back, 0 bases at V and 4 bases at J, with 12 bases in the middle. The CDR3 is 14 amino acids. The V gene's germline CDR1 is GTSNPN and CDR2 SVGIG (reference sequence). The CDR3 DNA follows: TGTGCCTGGAGTGTACAAGGGGTTGTAGAGACCCAGTACTTC. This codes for CAWSVQGVVETQYF.

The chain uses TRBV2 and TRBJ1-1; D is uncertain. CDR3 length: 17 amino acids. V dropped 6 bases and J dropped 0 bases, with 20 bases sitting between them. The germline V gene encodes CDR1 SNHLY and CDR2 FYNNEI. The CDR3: CASRSPRSGRMNTEAFF. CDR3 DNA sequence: TGTGCCAGCAGATCCCCCCGGTCGGGGAGGATGAACACTGAAGCTTTCTTT.

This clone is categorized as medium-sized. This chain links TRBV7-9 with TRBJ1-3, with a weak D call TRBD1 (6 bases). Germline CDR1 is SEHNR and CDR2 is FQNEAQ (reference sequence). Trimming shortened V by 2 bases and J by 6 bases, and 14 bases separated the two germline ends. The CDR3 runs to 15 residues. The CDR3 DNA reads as TGTGCCAGCAGCTTAACCCAGGGGTTAGCAAACACCATATATTTT. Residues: CASSLTQGLANTIYF.